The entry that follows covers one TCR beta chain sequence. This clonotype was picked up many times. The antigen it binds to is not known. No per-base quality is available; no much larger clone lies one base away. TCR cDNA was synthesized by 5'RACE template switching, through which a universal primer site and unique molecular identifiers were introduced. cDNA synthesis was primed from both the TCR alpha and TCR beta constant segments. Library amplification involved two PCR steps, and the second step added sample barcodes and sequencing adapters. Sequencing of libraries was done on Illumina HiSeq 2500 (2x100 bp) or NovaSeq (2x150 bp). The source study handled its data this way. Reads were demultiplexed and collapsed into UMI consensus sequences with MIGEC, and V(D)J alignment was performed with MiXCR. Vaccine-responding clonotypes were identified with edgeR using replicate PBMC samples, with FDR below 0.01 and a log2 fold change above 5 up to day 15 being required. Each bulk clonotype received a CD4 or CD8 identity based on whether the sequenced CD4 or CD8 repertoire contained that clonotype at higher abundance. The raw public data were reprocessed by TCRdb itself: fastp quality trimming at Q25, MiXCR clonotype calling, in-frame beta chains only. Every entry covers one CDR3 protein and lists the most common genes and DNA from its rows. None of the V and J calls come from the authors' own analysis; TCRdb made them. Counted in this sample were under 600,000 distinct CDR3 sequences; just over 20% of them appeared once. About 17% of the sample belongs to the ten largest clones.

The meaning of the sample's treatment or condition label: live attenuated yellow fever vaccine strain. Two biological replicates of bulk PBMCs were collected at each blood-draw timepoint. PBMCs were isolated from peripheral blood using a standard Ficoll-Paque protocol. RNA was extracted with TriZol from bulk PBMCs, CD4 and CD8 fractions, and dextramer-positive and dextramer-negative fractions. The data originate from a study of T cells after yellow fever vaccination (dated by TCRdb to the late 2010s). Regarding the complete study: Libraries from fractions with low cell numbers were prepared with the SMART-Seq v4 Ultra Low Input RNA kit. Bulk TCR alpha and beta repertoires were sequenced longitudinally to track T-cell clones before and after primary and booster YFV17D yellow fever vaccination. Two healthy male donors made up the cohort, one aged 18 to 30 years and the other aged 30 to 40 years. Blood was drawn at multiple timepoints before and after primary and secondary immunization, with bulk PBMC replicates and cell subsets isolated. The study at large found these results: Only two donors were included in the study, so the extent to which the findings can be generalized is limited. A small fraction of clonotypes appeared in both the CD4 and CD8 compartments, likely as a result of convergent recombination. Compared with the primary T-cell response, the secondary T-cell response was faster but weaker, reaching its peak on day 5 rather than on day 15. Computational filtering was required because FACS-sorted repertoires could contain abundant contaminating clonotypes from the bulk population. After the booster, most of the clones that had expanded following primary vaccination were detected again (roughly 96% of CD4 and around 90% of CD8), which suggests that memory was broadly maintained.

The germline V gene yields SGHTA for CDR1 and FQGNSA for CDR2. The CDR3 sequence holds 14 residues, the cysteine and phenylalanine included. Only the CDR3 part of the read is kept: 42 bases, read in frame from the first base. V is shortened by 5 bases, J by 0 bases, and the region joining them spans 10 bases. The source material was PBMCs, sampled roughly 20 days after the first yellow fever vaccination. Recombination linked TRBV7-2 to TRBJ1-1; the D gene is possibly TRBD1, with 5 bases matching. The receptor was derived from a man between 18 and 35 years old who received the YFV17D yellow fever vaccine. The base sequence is TGTGCCAGCAGCCGCGGGGGGATGAACACTGAAGCTTTCTTT. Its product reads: CASSRGGMNTEAFF.